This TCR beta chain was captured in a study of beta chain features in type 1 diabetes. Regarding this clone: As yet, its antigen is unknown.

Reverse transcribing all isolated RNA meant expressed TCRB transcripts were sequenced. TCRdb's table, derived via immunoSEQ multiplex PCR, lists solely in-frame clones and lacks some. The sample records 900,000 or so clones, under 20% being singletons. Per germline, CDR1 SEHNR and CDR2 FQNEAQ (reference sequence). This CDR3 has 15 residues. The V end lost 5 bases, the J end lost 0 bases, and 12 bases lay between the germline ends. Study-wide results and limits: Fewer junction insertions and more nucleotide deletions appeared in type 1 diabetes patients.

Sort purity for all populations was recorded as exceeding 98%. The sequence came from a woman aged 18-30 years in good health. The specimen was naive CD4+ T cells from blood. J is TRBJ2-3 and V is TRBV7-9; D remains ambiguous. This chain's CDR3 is CASSPGRASTDTQYF. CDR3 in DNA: TGTGCCAGCAGCCCCGGCCGTGCTAGCACAGATACGCAGTATTTT.